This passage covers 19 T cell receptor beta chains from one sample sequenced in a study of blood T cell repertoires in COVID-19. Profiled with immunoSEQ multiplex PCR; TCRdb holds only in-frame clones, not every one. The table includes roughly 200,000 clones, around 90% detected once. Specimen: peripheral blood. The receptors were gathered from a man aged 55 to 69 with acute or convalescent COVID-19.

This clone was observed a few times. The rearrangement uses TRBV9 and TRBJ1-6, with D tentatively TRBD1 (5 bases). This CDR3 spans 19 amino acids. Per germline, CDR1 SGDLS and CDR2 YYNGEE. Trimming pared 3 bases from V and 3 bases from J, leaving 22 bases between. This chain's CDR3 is CASSGGGVGGGSYNSPLHF. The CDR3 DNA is TGTGCCAGCAGCGGGGGAGGGGTAGGAGGCGGAAGCTATAATTCACCCCTCCACTTT.

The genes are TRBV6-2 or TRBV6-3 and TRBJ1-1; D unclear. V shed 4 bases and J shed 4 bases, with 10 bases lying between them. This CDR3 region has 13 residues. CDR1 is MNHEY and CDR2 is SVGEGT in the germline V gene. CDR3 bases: TGTGCCAGCAGTTCCCCTTGGAGCACTGAAGCTTTCTTT. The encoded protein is CASSSPWSTEAFF.

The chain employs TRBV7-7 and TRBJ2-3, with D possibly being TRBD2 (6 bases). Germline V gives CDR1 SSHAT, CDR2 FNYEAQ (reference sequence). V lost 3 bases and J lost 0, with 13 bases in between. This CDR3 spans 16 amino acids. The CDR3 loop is CASSLRGAGSTDTQYF. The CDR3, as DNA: TGTGCCAGCAGCTTGAGAGGAGCGGGCAGCACAGATACGCAGTATTTT.

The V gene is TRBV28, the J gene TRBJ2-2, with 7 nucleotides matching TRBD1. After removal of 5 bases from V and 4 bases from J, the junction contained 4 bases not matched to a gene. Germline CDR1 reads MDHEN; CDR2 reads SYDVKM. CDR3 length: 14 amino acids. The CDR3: CASSTYRGTGELFF. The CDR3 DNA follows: TGTGCCAGCAGTACTTACAGGGGCACCGGGGAGCTGTTTTTT.

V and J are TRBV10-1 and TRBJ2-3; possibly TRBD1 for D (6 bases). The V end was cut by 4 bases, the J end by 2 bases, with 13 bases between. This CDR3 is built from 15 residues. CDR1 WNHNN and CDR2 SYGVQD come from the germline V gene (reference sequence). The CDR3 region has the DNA TGCGCCAGCAGTGTGGGCAGGGGCTACACAGATACGCAGTATTTT. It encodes CASSVGRGYTDTQYF.

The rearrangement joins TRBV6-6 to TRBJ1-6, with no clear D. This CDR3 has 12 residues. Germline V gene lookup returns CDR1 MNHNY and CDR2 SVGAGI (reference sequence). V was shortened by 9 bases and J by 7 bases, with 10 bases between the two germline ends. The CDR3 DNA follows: TGTGCCAGTGTCCTCGGGAATTCACCCCTCCACTTT. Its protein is CASVLGNSPLHF.

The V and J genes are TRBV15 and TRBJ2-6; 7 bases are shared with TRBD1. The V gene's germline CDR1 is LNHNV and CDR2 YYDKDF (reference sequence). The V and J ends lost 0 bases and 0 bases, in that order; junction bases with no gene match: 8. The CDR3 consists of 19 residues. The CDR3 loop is CATSRDGDSYSSGANVLTF. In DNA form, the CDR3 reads TGTGCCACCAGCAGAGATGGGGACAGCTACTCCTCTGGGGCCAACGTCCTGACTTTC.

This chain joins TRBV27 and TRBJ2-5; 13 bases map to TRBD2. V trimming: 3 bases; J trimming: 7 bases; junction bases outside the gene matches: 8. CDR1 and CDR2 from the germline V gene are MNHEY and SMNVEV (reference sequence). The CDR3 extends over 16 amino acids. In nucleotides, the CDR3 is TGTGCCAGCAGTTTGGGGACTAGCGGGGCGCTCGGGACCCAGTACTTC. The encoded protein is CASSLGTSGALGTQYF.

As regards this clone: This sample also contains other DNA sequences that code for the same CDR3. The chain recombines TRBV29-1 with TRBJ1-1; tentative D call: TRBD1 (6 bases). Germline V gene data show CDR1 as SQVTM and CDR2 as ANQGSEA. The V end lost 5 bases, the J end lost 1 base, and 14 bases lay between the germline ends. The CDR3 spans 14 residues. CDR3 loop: CSVLFRTENTEAFF. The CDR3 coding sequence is TGCAGCGTTCTTTTTCGGACAGAGAACACTGAAGCTTTCTTT.

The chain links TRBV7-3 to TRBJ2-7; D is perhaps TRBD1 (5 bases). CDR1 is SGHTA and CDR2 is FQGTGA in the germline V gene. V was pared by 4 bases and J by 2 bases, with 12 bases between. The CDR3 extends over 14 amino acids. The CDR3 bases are TGTGCCAGCAGCTCGTCGGACAAGGCCTACGAGCAGTACTTC. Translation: CASSSSDKAYEQYF.

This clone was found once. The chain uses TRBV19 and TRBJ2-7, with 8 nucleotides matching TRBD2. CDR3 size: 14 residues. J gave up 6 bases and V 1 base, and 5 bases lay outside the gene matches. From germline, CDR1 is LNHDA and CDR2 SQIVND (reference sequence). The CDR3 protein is CASSIGVAGREQYF. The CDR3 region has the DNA TGTGCCAGTAGTATAGGTGTAGCGGGACGCGAGCAGTACTTC. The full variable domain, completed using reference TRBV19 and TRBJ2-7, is DGGITQSPKYLFRKEGQNVTLSCEQNLNHDAMYWYRQDPGQGLRLIYYSQIVNDFQKGDIAEGYSVSREKKESFPLTVTSAQKNPTAFYLCASSIGVAGREQYFGPGTRLTVT.

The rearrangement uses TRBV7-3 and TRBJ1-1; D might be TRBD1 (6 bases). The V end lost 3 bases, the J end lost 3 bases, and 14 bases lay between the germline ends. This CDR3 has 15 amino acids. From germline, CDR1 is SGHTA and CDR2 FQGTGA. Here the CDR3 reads CASSFPYRVDTEAFF. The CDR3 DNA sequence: TGTGCCAGCAGCTTTCCTTACAGGGTGGACACTGAAGCTTTCTTT.

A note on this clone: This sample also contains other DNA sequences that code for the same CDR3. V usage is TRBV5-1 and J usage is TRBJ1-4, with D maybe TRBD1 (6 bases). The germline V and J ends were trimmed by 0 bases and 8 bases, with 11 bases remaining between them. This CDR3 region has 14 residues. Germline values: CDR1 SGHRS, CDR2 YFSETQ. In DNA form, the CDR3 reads TGCGCCAGCAGCTTGGTCGGGGGGGGCGAAAAACTGTTTTTT. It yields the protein CASSLVGGGEKLFF.

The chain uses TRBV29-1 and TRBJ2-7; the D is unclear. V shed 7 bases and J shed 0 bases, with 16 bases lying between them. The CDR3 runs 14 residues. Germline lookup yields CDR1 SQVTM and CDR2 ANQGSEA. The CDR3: CSARLSWSSYEQYF. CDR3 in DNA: TGCAGCGCTAGATTATCCTGGTCCTCCTACGAGCAGTACTTC.

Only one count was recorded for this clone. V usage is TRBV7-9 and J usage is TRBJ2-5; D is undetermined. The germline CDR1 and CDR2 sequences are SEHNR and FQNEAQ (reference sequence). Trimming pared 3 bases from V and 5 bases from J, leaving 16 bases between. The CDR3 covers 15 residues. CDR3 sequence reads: CASSFSNRTRETQYF. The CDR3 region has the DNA TGTGCCAGCAGCTTTAGTAATCGAACCAGGGAGACCCAGTACTTC. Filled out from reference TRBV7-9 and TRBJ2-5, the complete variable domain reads DTGVSQNPRHKITKRGQNVTFRCDPISEHNRLYWYRQTLGQGPEFLTYFQNEAQLEKSRLLSDRFSAERPKGSFSTLEIQRTEQGDSAMYLCASSFSNRTRETQYFGPGTRLLVL.

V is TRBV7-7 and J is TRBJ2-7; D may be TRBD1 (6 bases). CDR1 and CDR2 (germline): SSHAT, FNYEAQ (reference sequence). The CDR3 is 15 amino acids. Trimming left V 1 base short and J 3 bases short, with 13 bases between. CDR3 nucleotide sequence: TGTGCCAGCAGCTTAGGAACAGGGCCGGGCTACGAGCAGTACTTC. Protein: CASSLGTGPGYEQYF.

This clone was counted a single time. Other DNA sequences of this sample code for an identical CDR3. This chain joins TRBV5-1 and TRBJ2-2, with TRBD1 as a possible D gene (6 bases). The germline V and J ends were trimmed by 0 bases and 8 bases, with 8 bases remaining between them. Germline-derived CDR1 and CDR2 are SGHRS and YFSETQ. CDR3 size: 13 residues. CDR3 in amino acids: CASSLDGTGELFF. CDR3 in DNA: TGCGCCAGCAGCTTGGATGGGACAGGGGAGCTGTTTTTT.

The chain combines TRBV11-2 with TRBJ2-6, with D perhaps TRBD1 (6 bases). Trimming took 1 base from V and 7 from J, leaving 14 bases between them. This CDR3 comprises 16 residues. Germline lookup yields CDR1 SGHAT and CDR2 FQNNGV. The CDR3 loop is CASSLVTGSSANVLTF. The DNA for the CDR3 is TGTGCCAGCAGCTTAGTCACAGGGTCAAGCGCCAACGTCCTGACTTTC.

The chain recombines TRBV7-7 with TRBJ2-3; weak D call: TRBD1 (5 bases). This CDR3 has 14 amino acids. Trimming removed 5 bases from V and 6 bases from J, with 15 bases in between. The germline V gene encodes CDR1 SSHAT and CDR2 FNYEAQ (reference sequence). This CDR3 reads CASSLLAGWDTQYF. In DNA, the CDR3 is TGTGCCAGCAGCCTACTCGCAGGGTGGGATACGCAGTATTTT.